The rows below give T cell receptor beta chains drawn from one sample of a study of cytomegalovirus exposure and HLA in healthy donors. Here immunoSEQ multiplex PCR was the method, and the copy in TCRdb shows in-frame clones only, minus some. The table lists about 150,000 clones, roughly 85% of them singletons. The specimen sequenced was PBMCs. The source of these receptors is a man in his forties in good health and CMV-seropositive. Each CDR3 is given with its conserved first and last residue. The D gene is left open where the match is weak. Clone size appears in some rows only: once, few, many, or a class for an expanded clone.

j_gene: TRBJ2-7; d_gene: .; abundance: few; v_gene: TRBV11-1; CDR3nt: TGTGCCAGCAGCTTACTGGGAGTCCAACCTTACGAGCAGTACTTC; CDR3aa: CASSLLGVQPYEQYF
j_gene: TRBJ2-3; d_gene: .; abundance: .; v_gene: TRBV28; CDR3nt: TGTGCCAGCAGTTTATTTCGGGATACGCAGTATTTT; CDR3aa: CASSLFRDTQYF
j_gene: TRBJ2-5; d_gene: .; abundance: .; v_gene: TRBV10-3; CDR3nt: TGTGCCATCAGTGAAGGGGGGGCCATTCGGGGCCAAGAGACCCAGTACTTC; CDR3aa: CAISEGGAIRGQETQYF
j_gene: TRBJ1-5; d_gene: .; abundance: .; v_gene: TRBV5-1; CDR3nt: TGCGCCAGCAGCTTGAACCCAAGGGGGATTAGCAATCAGCCCCAGCATTTT; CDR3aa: CASSLNPRGISNQPQHF
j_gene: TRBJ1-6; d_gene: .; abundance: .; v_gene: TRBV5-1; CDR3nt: TGCGCCAGCAGCTTGCCCAGAAATAATTCACCCCTCCACTTT; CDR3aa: CASSLPRNNSPLHF
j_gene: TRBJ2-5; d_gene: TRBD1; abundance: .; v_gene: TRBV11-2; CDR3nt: TGTGCCAGCAGCCCACCGGGACAGGGCGGAGAGACCCAGTACTTC; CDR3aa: CASSPPGQGGETQYF
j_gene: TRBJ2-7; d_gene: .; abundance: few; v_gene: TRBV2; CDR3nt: TGTGCCAGCAGGAAACAGGGAAATACCTACGAGCAGTACTTC; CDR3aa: CASRKQGNTYEQYF
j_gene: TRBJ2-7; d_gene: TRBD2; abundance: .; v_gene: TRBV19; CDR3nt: TGTGCCAGTAGTATCGGGACTAGGAACAACGAGCAGTACTTC; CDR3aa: CASSIGTRNNEQYF
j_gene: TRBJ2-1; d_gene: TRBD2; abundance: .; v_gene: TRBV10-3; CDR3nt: TGTGCCATCAGTGACCCGACTAGCGGGAGGCAGAGCTCCTACAATGAGCAGTTCTTC; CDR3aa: CAISDPTSGRQSSYNEQFF
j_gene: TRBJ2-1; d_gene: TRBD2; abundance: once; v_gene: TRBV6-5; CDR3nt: TGTGCCAGCAGTTACCAACCTAGCGGGGACTACAATGAGCAGTTCTTC; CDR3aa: CASSYQPSGDYNEQFF
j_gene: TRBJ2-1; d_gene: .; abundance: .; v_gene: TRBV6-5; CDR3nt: TGTGCCAGCAGTTACCGCAGGGACTCCATTCAGTTCTTC; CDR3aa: CASSYRRDSIQFF
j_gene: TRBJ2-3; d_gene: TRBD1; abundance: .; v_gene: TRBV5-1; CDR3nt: TGCGCCAGCAGCACCGACAGGGCCCCCACAGATACGCAGTATTTT; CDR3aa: CASSTDRAPTDTQYF
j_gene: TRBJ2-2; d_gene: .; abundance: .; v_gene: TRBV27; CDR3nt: TGTGCCAGCAGTTTGGGCACTAACACCGGGGAGCTGTTTTTT; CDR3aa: CASSLGTNTGELFF
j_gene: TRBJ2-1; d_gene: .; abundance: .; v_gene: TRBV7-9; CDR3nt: TGTGCCAGCAGTTTCCTCCGGGGGGAGCAGTTCTTC; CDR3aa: CASSFLRGEQFF
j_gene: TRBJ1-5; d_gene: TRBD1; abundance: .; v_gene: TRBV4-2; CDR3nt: TGTGCCAGCAGCCCGGGCCCAGGGGGACAAAATCAGCCCCAGCATTTT; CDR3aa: CASSPGPGGQNQPQHF
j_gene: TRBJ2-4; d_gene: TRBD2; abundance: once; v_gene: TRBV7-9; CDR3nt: TGTGCCAGCAGCTTAGCCCTAGCGGTTGGGGGAAACATTCAGTACTTC; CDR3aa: CASSLALAVGGNIQYF
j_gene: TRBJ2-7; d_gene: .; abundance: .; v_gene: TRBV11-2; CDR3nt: TGTGCCAGCAGCTTAGCGGCGGCACATCAAGACTTC; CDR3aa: CASSLAAAHQDF
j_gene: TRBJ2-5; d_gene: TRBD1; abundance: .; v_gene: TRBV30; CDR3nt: TGTGCCTGGAATTGGGACAGGGGAAGGGAGACCCAGTACTTC; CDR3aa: CAWNWDRGRETQYF
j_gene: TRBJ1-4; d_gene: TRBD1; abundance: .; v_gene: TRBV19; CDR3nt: TGTGCCAGCGGACAGGGGGCAGCTAATGAAAAACTGTTTTTT; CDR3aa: CASGQGAANEKLFF
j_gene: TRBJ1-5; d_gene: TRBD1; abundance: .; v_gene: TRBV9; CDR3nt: TGTGCCAGCAGCGCTGGTCCTACAGGGGCGGGCAATCAGCCCCAGCATTTT; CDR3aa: CASSAGPTGAGNQPQHF
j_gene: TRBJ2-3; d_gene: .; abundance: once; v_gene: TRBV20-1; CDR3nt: TGCAGTGCTAGGGGGGGATATACGCAGTATTTT; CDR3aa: CSARGGYTQYF
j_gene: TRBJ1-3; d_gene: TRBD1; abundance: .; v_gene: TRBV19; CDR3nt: TGTGCCAGTAGAAATTTCGGACAGGGCTCTGGAAACACCATATATTTT; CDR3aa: CASRNFGQGSGNTIYF
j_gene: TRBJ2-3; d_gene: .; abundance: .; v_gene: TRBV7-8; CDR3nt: TGTGCCAGCAGCAGTACCGGGACTCGGCTTGGGTATTTT; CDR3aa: CASSSTGTRLGYF
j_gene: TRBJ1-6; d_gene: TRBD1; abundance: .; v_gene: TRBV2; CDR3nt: TGTGCCAGCAATGGACAGGGGGCAAGTAATTCACCCCTCCACTTT; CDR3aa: CASNGQGASNSPLHF
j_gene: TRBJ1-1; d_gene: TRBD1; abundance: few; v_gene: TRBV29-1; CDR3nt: TGCAGCGCGAGGACAGGGTCCACTGAAGCTTTCTTT; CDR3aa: CSARTGSTEAFF
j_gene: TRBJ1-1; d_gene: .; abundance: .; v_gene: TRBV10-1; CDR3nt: TGCGCCAGCAGTGAGTCGGGGAGGGACGGTGAAGCTTTCTTT; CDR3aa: CASSESGRDGEAFF
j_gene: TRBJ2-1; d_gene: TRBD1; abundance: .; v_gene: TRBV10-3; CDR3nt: TGTGCCATCAGGAGGGGGACAGAGTACAATGAGCAGTTCTTC; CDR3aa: CAIRRGTEYNEQFF
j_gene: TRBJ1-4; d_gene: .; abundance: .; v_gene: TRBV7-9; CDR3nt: TGTGCCAGCAGCTTAGCGAGTGAAAAACTGTTTTTT; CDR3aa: CASSLASEKLFF
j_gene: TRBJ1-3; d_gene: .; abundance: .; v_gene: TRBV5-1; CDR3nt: TGCGCCAGCAGGTCCGGGACAACCGGAAACACCATATATTTT; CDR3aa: CASRSGTTGNTIYF
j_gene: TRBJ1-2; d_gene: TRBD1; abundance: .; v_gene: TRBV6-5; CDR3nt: TGTGCCAGCAGTTACCTAGACAGGGGAAATGGCTACACCTTC; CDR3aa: CASSYLDRGNGYTF
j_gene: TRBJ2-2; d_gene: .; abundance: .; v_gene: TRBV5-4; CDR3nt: TGTGCCAGCAGCCCGGGCCCGGGAGCTTCGAACACCGGGGAGCTGTTTTTT; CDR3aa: CASSPGPGASNTGELFF
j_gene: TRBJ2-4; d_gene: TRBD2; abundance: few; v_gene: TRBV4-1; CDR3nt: TGCGCCAGCAGCCAAGATGGGACTAGCGGGCGCAACATTCAGTACTTC; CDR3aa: CASSQDGTSGRNIQYF
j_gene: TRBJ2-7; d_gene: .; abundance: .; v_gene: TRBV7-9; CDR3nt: TGTTCCAGCAGCCAACCCCCACTAGACGGGGGCGAGCAGTACTTC; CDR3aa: CSSSQPPLDGGEQYF
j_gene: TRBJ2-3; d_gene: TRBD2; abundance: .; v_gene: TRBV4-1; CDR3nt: TGCGCCAGCAGCCAAGATCTGAGGACTAGATTCACAGATACGCAGTATTTT; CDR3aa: CASSQDLRTRFTDTQYF
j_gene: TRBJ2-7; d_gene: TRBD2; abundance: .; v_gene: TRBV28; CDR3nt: TGTGCCAGCCCTCCAGCGGGAGGTTCCTACGAGCAGTACTTC; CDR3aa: CASPPAGGSYEQYF
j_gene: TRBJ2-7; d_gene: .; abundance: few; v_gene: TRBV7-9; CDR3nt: TGTGCCAGCAGCACACAGTTAGACGAGCAGTACTTC; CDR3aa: CASSTQLDEQYF
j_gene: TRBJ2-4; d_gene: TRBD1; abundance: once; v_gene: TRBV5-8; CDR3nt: TGTGCCAGCAGCTTGGGACAGGGGGCGGACATTCAGTACTTC; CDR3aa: CASSLGQGADIQYF
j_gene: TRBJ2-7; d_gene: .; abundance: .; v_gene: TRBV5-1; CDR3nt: TGCGCCAGCAGCACGACAGTGAGCTCCTACGAGCAGTACTTC; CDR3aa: CASSTTVSSYEQYF
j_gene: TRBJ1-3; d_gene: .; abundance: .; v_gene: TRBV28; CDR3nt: TGTGCCAGCAGTCGCGGGGGTGCCTCTGGAAACACCATATATTTT; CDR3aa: CASSRGGASGNTIYF
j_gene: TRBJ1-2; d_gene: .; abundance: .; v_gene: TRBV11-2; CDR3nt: TGTGCCAGCAGCTTGTCACACCTTTATGGCTACACCTTC; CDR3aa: CASSLSHLYGYTF
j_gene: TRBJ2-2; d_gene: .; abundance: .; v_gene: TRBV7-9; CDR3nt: TGTGCCAGCATTGTCGGAGCCTCGAACACCGGGGAGCTGTTTTTT; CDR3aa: CASIVGASNTGELFF
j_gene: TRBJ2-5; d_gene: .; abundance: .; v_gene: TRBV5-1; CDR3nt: TGCGCCAGCAGCTTGGCCCTGGGGGGGGCCAAGGGAGAGACCCAGTACTTC; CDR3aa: CASSLALGGAKGETQYF
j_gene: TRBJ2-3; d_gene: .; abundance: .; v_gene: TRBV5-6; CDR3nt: TGTGCCAGCAGCTTGGGAGGGCGGGATACGCAGTATTTT; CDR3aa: CASSLGGRDTQYF